This TCR beta chain came from a study of CD8+ T cells in alopecia areata. Germline V gives CDR1 MNHEY, CDR2 SVGAGI. After removal of 4 bases from V and 4 bases from J, the junction contained 6 bases not matched to a gene. The CDR3 consists of 14 residues. RNA, once extracted, was reverse transcribed into cDNA for use as the sequencing template. Method: immunoSEQ multiplex PCR; TCRdb's copy keeps in-frame clones and lacks some. The sample holds under 250,000 clones, about 53% seen once. Cell sorting on a FACSAria was used to separate CD4+ and CD8+ T cells from the PBMCs. This clonotype originated in a human donor with alopecia areata. The rearrangement joins TRBV6-5 to TRBJ1-1, with TRBD1 matching over 7 bases. Sequenced material: CD4+ T cells sorted from blood, taken at week 0. The chain's CDR3 is CASSFDRVSTEAFF. As DNA, the CDR3 is TGTGCCAGCAGTTTCGACAGGGTAAGCACTGAAGCTTTCTTT.